What follows are 14 T cell receptor beta chains derived from one specimen sequenced in a study of OX40 agonist ivuxolimab in advanced cancers. Generated by immunoSEQ multiplex PCR, the TCRdb table keeps only in-frame clones and is missing some. Of 55,000 to 60,000 clones detected, roughly 84% appear once; the ten largest clones hold about 0.69%. The input for sequencing was CD4+ or CD8+ T cells sorted from blood, taken in a trial of the OX40 agonist ivuxolimab. Receptors originate from an adult with an advanced solid tumor such as melanoma, head and neck, liver or kidney cancer.

This chain joins TRBV5-1 and TRBJ1-5; 7 nucleotides agree with TRBD1. J was trimmed by 4 bases and V by 0 bases; bases with no gene match: 19. Looked up from germline, CDR1 is SGHRS and CDR2 is YFSETQ. CDR3 length: 20 residues. CDR3 protein: CASSLVISRNRTGSNQPQHF. DNA for the CDR3: TGCGCCAGCAGCTTGGTCATATCCCGGAACCGGACAGGTTCGAATCAGCCCCAGCATTTT. Together with reference TRBV5-1 and TRBJ1-5, the CDR3 gives the full variable domain: KAGVTQTPRYLIKTRGQQVTLSCSPISGHRSVSWYQQTPGQGLQFLFEYFSETQRNKGNFPGRFSGRQFSNSRSEMNVSTLELGDSALYLCASSLVISRNRTGSNQPQHFGDGTRLSIL.

The gene calls are TRBV7-2 and TRBJ1-5, with a weak D call TRBD1 (5 bases). CDR1 SGHTA and CDR2 FQGNSA come from the germline V gene. The CDR3 is 15 amino acids. Between the trimmed V and J ends, which lost 6 bases and 2 bases, there was a span of 14 bases. This CDR3 is CASRAGGTGNQPQHF. DNA for the CDR3: TGTGCCAGCAGGGCCGGGGGTACGGGCAATCAGCCCCAGCATTTT.

The CDR3 loop is CASSQEAIDYEQYF. CDR3 sequence (DNA): TGTGCCAGCAGCCAAGAGGCGATAGACTACGAGCAGTACTTC. The V and J genes are TRBV4-2 and TRBJ2-7; D is unresolved. From germline, CDR1 is LGHNA and CDR2 YNFKEQ. The CDR3 consists of 14 residues. V was cut by 0 bases and J by 3 bases, with 9 bases left in between.

The J gene is TRBJ1-2, the V gene TRBV5-5; no firm D call. CDR3 length: 15 residues. Looked up from germline, CDR1 is SGHKS and CDR2 is YYEKEE (reference sequence). Trimming cost V 2 bases and J 6 bases, with 17 bases left between them. The CDR3 sequence: CASSLSEAQIDGYTF. Here the CDR3 DNA reads TGTGCCAGCAGCTTATCTGAGGCACAGATTGATGGCTACACCTTC.

This rearrangement joins TRBV10-3 to TRBJ1-1; weak D call: TRBD1 (5 bases). CDR1 and CDR2 from the germline V gene are ENHRY and SYGVKD. This CDR3 contains 17 residues. V lost 2 bases, J lost 0 bases, and 16 bases lay in between. The CDR3 nucleotides are TGTGCCATCAGTGAGGACAGCCTCCTTTCTATGAACACTGAAGCTTTCTTT. Amino acids: CAISEDSLLSMNTEAFF.

This clone was picked up many times. The rearrangement joins TRBV5-1 to TRBJ1-1, with D perhaps matching TRBD1 (6 bases). This CDR3 has 16 residues. CDR1 is SGHRS and CDR2 is YFSETQ in the germline V gene. The ends were cut back, 3 bases at V and 1 base at J, with 16 bases in the middle. The CDR3 loop reads CASSSGAGTSNTEAFF. The DNA of the CDR3 is TGCGCCAGCAGCTCCGGAGCCGGGACATCGAACACTGAAGCTTTCTTT.

CDR3 in DNA: TGTGCCAGCAGCCCCGGGCCCATTCGGCGTGAAAAACTGTTTTTT. Protein: CASSPGPIRREKLFF. The gene calls are TRBV27 and TRBJ1-4; no reliable D call. The V and J ends lost 6 bases and 7 bases respectively, with 18 bases between them. Germline V gives CDR1 MNHEY, CDR2 SMNVEV (reference sequence). This CDR3 spans 15 amino acids.

V gene TRBV7-9 combines with J gene TRBJ2-5; a possible D gene is TRBD2 (5 bases). Germline lookup yields CDR1 SEHNR and CDR2 FQNEAQ (reference sequence). This CDR3 has 16 residues. Trimming removed 7 bases from V and 0 bases from J, with 18 bases in between. CDR3 sequence (DNA): TGTGCCAGCACCAAATCGCGGGTTGGCTACCAAGAGACCCAGTACTTC. Protein sequence: CASTKSRVGYQETQYF.

The genes are TRBV10-3 and TRBJ2-7; 7 bases line up with TRBD1. V gave up 0 bases and J gave up 2 bases; unmatched junction bases: 10. CDR1 and CDR2 from the germline V gene are ENHRY and SYGVKD. This CDR3 is built from 17 residues. The CDR3: CAISESLWDSSAYEQYF. CDR3 coding DNA: TGTGCCATCAGTGAGTCCTTGTGGGACAGCAGTGCCTACGAGCAGTACTTC.

This clone was seen a few times. This chain links TRBV5-6 with TRBJ2-7; D tentatively reads TRBD1 or TRBD2 (5 bases each). The CDR3 has 14 amino acids. CDR1 SGHDT and CDR2 YYEEEE come from the germline V gene. Trimming shortened V by 3 bases and J by 1 base, and 11 bases separated the two germline ends. The CDR3 coding sequence is TGTGCCAGCAGCTCGGGACCGGGATCCTACGAGCAGTACTTC. Protein product: CASSSGPGSYEQYF.

The J gene is TRBJ2-1, the V gene TRBV6-5, with 12 bases aligning to TRBD2. This CDR3 comprises 14 residues. Losses at the gene ends were 5 bases for V and 9 bases for J; bases not matched to a gene: 5. Germline V gene sequence: CDR1 MNHEY, CDR2 SVGAGI. The CDR3 nucleotides are TGTGCCAGCAGTGCTAGCGGGAGGGCCGCTGAGCAGTTCTTC. Translating gives CASSASGRAAEQFF.

The chain is built from TRBV9 and TRBJ2-5, with D unresolved. The ends were cut back, 4 bases at V and 1 base at J, with 17 bases in the middle. Germline V gene sequence: CDR1 SGDLS, CDR2 YYNGEE. The CDR3 is 16 residues long. Here the CDR3 reads CASSQSPHLSQETQYF. CDR3 DNA sequence: TGTGCCAGCAGCCAGTCACCCCACTTATCCCAAGAGACCCAGTACTTC.

The chain recombines TRBV5-4 with TRBJ1-4; perhaps TRBD1 as D (5 bases). This CDR3 has 14 residues. V was clipped by 0 bases and J by 6 bases, with 9 bases between them. The germline V gene encodes CDR1 SGHNT and CDR2 YYREEE (reference sequence). Here the CDR3 reads CASSLGQWDEKLFF. CDR3 sequence (DNA): TGTGCCAGCAGCTTGGGACAGTGGGATGAAAAACTGTTTTTT.

V and J are TRBV18 and TRBJ1-2; 10 bases agree with TRBD1. Per germline, CDR1 KGHSH and CDR2 LQKENI. V lost 3 bases to trimming and J lost 4 bases; unmatched junction nucleotides: 11. The CDR3 totals 17 residues. CDR3 region: CASSPLGQGTSFYGYTF. CDR3 nucleotide sequence: TGTGCCAGCTCACCCTTGGGACAGGGGACGTCTTTCTATGGCTACACCTTC.